This T cell receptor beta chain originates from a study of T cells after posttransplantation cyclophosphamide (dated by TCRdb to the mid-2010s). Some background on the complete study: Using TRB sequencing, the study followed how the T cell repertoire reconstituted after myeloablative bone marrow transplantation in which posttransplantation cyclophosphamide served as GVHD prophylaxis. Samples from 35 PTCy-treated patients, along with samples from 16 of their related bone marrow donors, underwent antigen receptor sequencing. Blood from all 30 or so PTCy patients who had 1-year posttransplant specimens underwent TRB sequencing. TRB sequencing was also done on up to about 3 additional blood samples from 2 to 5.2 years after transplant in 3 patients, and on pretransplant blood from a handful of patients. Because TRA and TRB clonality were tightly correlated in nine or ten samples, subsequent TCR analyses were focused on TRB only. Public TRB sequences were compared against a database of over 3,600 sequences linked to responses to pathogens, tumor antigens, self-antigens and alloantigens. What the authors observed across the whole study: Across more than 35 patients, recipient CMV seropositivity and CMV reactivation were highly associated with TRB clonality; PTCy diversity was similar to CNI/methotrexate controls. The TRB repertoires of T cells infiltrating skin or the GI tract showed only limited overlap with the TRB repertoires found in blood. At 1-2 months, donor-recipient similarity was low but rose over the first year, and the later blood repertoires were often dominated by donor CD8+ memory clones.

Notes on this clone: Its antigen target is currently unknown. It has no much larger one-base neighbor in the sample; base qualities were not kept.

The control group consisted of over 10 patients who received myeloablative marrow transplants with methotrexate plus a calcineurin inhibitor and who were sampled 1 year after transplant. Peripheral blood and bone marrow mononuclear cells were isolated by Ficoll-Hypaque density centrifugation and cryopreserved. TRB sequencing used genomic DNA with the immunoSEQ assay at survey resolution or the hsTCRB kit. The authors' analysis ran thus. The immunoSEQ software handled the initial read processing, while the LymphoSeq R package was used for the repertoire analyses. Clonality was computed as 1 minus normalized Shannon entropy; Gini coefficient was also calculated for each TRB dataset. Phenotypes of unsorted samples were inferred by mapping TRB sequences from sorted subsets of the recipient or donor onto unsorted samples of the same recipient. This is the immuneACCESS table as TCRdb keeps it, with only in-frame sequences that have V and J called. A part of the clones is gone; compared with another copy, unresolved V genes explain less than half, and the rest is unexplained. That table gives V, J and clone size, and the DNA gave D and trimming. This sample lists approximately 10,000 clones; about 90% were detected once. Of the sample, approximately 4% falls within the top ten clones.

CDR1 SGHRS and CDR2 YFSETQ were looked up in the germline V gene. CDR3 length: 17 amino acids, cysteine to phenylalanine. The DNA shown is the 51-base CDR3, in frame from base 1. Unmatched junction bases come to 11, with V trimmed by 6 bases and J by 3 bases. Rearrangement joined TRBV5-1 to TRBJ2-3; 12 central bases correspond to TRBD2. The clonotype originates from a male patient aged 45-59 years who received an allogeneic stem cell transplant from an unrelated donor, was CMV-positive, and had chronic GVHD only. The graft donor may be the source of some T cells after a transplant. The material sequenced was PBMCs, taken almost 450 days after allogeneic stem cell transplant with calcineurin inhibitor and methotrexate. The DNA is TGCGCCAGCAACAAGGCGGCTAGCGGGGGGGCTACAGATACGCAGTATTTT. This codes for CASNKAASGGATDTQYF.